The 8 T cell receptor beta chains presented below share a single source sample, sequenced in a study of blood T cell repertoires in COVID-19. The repertoire was sequenced with immunoSEQ multiplex PCR; TCRdb's copy has only in-frame clones and lacks some. The table shows 130,000 to 150,000 clones, with roughly 76% occurring only once. The source material was peripheral blood. The source is a human donor with acute or convalescent COVID-19. The donor label of this sample is uncertain.

J is TRBJ2-3 and V is TRBV11-2; 8 bases align to TRBD2. V lost 0 bases and J lost 1; bases outside the gene matches: 3. The CDR3 sequence is 16 residues long. Germline CDR1 is SGHAT and CDR2 is FQNNGV. CDR3 DNA sequence: TGTGCCAGCAGCTTAGAATGGCGGGGGGGCACAGATACGCAGTATTTT. Translated, it gives CASSLEWRGGTDTQYF.

Notes on this clone: An end of the junction differs from the germline gene, which may be a read error. The V gene is TRBV7-3, the J gene TRBJ2-1; TRBD1 might be the D (6 bases). Germline V gene sequence: CDR1 SGHTA, CDR2 FQGTGA. This CDR3 contains 11 residues. CDR3 residues: CASSSGQTQVF. The CDR3 DNA sequence: TGTGCCAGCAGCTCCGGACAGACTCAGGTCTTC.

The CDR3 DNA reads as TGTGCCAGCAGCGTAGCTGGCACTAGCGGGGGGACCGTACAAGAGACCCAGTACTTC. Its protein is CASSVAGTSGGTVQETQYF. This sequence joins TRBV9 and TRBJ2-5; 12 positions match TRBD2. V lost 0 bases and J lost 2; bases outside the gene matches: 11. Germline CDR1 and CDR2: SGDLS and YYNGEE. CDR3 length: 19 residues.

CDR3 in amino acids: CASSLRFEAFF. For the CDR3, the DNA is TGTGCCAGTAGCCTTCGGTTTGAAGCTTTCTTT. V usage is TRBV19 and J usage is TRBJ1-1, with unresolved D. Between the trimmed V and J ends, which lost 6 bases and 7 bases, there was a span of 9 bases. CDR1 is LNHDA and CDR2 is SQIVND in the germline V gene (reference sequence). The CDR3 covers 11 residues. Complete variable domain (other parts from reference TRBV19 and TRBJ1-1): DGGITQSPKYLFRKEGQNVTLSCEQNLNHDAMYWYRQDPGQGLRLIYYSQIVNDFQKGDIAEGYSVSREKKESFPLTVTSAQKNPTAFYLCASSLRFEAFFGQGTRLTVV.

The gene calls are TRBV9 and TRBJ2-5; TRBD2 aligns across 8 bases. V dropped 3 bases and J dropped 4; count of bases not matched to a gene: 8. Germline lookup yields CDR1 SGDLS and CDR2 YYNGEE. This CDR3 has 15 amino acids. The CDR3 spells CASSGTSPPPETQYF. In DNA form, the CDR3 reads TGTGCCAGCAGCGGGACTAGCCCCCCCCCAGAGACCCAGTACTTC.

The rearrangement links TRBV11-3 to TRBJ1-6; D not certain. Looked up from germline, CDR1 is SGHNT and CDR2 is YENEEA. V was pared by 3 bases and J by 7 bases, with 7 bases between. CDR3 length equals 13 residues. The chain's CDR3 is CASSLRENSPLHF. CDR3 nucleotides: TGTGCCAGCAGCTTGAGGGAGAATTCACCCCTCCACTTT.

The rearrangement uses TRBV2 and TRBJ1-1, with 7 bases aligning to TRBD1. Germline loops: CDR1 SNHLY, CDR2 FYNNEI. The CDR3 has 15 amino acids. Trimming at V came to 7 bases and at J to 2 bases, leaving 10 bases not matched to a gene. The DNA for the CDR3 is TGTGCCAGCAAGGGGGCCGGGGCGGCCAACACTGAAGCTTTCTTT. This sequence encodes CASKGAGAANTEAFF.

This clone was observed a handful of times. The V call is TRBV3-1 (or the pseudogene TRBV3-2), the J call TRBJ2-3, with TRBD2 matching over 12 bases. Losses at the gene ends were 3 bases for V and 4 bases for J; bases not matched to a gene: 14. This CDR3 has 19 amino acids. The germline V gene has CDR1 LGHDT and CDR2 YNNKEL (reference sequence). The DNA of the CDR3 is TGTGCCAGCAGCCATCTCGGACTAGCGGGGCAAGGCACCGCAGATACGCAGTATTTT. Residues: CASSHLGLAGQGTADTQYF.